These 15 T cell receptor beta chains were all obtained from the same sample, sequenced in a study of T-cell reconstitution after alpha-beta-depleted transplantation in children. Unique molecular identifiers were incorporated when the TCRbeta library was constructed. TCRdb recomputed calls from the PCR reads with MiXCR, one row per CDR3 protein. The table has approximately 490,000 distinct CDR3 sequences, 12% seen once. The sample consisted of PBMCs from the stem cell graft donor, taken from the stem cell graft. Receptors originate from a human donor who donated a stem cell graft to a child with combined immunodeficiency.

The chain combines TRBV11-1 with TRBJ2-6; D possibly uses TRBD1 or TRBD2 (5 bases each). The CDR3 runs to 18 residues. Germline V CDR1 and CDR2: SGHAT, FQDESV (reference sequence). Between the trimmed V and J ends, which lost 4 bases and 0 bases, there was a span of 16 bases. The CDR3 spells CASSWGRGPSSGANVLTF. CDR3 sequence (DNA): TGTGCCAGCAGCTGGGGACGAGGGCCGAGCTCTGGGGCCAACGTCCTGACTTTC.

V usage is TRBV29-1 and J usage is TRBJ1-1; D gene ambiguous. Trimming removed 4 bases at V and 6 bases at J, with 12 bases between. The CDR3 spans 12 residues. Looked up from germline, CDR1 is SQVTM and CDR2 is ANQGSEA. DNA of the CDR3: TGCAGCGTTGGGGAGGGTAAGGCTGAAGCTTTCTTT. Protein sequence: CSVGEGKAEAFF.

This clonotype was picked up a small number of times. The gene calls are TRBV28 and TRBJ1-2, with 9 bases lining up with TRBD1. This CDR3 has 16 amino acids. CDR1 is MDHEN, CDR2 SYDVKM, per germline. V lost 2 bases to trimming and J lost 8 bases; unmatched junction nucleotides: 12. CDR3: CASSLSGTGTSLGYTF. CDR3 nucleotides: TGTGCCAGCAGTTTAAGTGGGACAGGGACCTCCCTGGGCTACACCTTC.

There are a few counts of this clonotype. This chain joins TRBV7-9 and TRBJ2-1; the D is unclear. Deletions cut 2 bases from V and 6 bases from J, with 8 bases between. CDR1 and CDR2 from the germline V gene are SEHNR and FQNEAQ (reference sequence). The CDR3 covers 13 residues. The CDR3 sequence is CASSLISGNEQFF. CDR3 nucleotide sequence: TGTGCCAGCAGCTTAATTTCGGGCAATGAGCAGTTCTTC.

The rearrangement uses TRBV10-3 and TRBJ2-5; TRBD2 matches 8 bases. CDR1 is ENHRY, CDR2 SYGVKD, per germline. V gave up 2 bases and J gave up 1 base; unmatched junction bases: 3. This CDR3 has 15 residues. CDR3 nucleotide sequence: TGTGCCATCAGTGAGAGGCTAGCGGGCCAAGAGACCCAGTACTTC. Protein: CAISERLAGQETQYF.

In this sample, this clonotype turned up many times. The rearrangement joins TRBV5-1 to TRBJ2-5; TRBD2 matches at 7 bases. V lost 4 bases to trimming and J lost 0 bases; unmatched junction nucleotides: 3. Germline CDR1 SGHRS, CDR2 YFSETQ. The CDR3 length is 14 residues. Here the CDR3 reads CASSAAGNQETQYF. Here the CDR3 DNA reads TGCGCCAGCAGCGCAGCGGGAAACCAAGAGACCCAGTACTTC.

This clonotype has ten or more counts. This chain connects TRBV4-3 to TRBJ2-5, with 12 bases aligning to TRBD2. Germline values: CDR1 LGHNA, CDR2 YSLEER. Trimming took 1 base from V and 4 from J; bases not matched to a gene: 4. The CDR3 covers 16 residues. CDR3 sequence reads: CASSQGLAGAGETQYF. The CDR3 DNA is TGCGCCAGCAGCCAAGGACTAGCGGGGGCAGGAGAGACCCAGTACTTC.

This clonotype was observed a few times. CDR3 protein: CASSSSPGDEQYF. The CDR3 DNA reads as TGTGCCAGCAGCTCTTCTCCAGGAGATGAGCAGTACTTC. V is TRBV3-1 and J is TRBJ2-7; no clear D. Trimming took off 5 bases at V and 7 bases at J, with 15 bases between the two ends. Germline CDR1 and CDR2: LGHDT and YNNKEL (reference sequence). The CDR3 sequence is 13 residues long.

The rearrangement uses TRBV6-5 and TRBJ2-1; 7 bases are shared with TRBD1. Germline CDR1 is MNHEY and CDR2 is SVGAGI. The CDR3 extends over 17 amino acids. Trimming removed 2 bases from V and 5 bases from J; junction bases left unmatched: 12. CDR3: CASSYGAPGQKNNEQFF. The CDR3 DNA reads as TGTGCCAGCAGTTACGGAGCTCCGGGACAGAAAAACAATGAGCAGTTCTTC.

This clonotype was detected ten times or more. The CDR3 loop is CASSLEGTSGRSNEQFF. CDR3 nucleotides: TGTGCCAGCAGCTTAGAGGGGACTAGCGGGCGATCCAATGAGCAGTTCTTC. The rearrangement links TRBV11-2 to TRBJ2-1; 12 nucleotides match TRBD2. The trim removed 0 bases at V and 6 bases at J, leaving 6 bases unmatched. CDR3 length: 17 amino acids. Germline lookup yields CDR1 SGHAT and CDR2 FQNNGV.

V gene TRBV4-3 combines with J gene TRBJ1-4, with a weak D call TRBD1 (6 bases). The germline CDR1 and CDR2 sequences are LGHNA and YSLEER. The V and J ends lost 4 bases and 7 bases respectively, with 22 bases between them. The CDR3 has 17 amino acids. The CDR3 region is CASSRRAPRGTGEKLFF. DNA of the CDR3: TGCGCCAGCAGCCGACGTGCCCCAAGGGGGACGGGTGAAAAACTGTTTTTT.

The CDR3 DNA sequence: TGCGCCAGCAGCTTGGAAGGGACGGACTTATACGAGCAGTACTTC. Amino acids: CASSLEGTDLYEQYF. This chain joins TRBV5-1 and TRBJ2-7, with D perhaps TRBD1 or TRBD2 (5 bases each). With 0 bases removed from V and 4 bases from J, the gap between germline ends came to 14 bases. The CDR3 has 15 amino acids. CDR1 and CDR2 from the germline V gene are SGHRS and YFSETQ.

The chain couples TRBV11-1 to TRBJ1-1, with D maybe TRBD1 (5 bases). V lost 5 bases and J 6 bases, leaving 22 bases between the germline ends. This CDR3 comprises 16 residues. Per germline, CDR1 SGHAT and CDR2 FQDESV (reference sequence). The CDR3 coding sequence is TGTGCCAGCAGCACGGGACGGGGCGCGCGAGACTCTGAAGCTTTCTTT. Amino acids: CASSTGRGARDSEAFF.

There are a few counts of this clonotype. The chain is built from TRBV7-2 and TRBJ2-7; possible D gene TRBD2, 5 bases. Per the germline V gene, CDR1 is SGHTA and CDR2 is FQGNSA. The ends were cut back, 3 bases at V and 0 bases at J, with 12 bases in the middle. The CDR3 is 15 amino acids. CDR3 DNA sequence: TGTGCCAGCAGCTTCCAGGTCGGGGTCTCCTACGAGCAGTACTTC. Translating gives CASSFQVGVSYEQYF.

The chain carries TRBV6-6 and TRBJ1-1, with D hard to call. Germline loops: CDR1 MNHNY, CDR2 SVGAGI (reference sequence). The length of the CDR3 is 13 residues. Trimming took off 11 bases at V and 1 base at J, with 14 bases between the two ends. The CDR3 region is CASKHQENTEAFF. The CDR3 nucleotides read TGTGCCTCCAAACATCAAGAGAACACTGAAGCTTTCTTT.